One sample yielded the 30 T cell receptor beta chains listed below, sequenced in a study of glioma-infiltrating T cells (dated by TCRdb to between 2015 and 2016). Sequencing was performed on an Illumina MiSeq. TCR alpha and beta CDR3 regions were amplified with the iRepertoire nested amplicon-rescue multiplex PCR (arm-PCR) platform from RNA. TCRdb took the public reads, trimmed them with fastp at Q25, ran MiXCR for clone calling and kept in-frame beta chains. Records with the same CDR3 protein are collapsed into one entry carrying the most frequent genes and DNA. A total of about 9,200 distinct CDR3 sequences appear in this sample, 45% to 65% of them only once. Under 25% of the sample lies in the top ten. Source material: glioma tissue, nonneoplastic brain tissue, or PBMCs (not recorded which). Receptors originate from a human donor with low-grade glioma or glioblastoma, undergoing nonglioma brain surgery, or in good health (not recorded which).

The chain carries TRBV12-3 or TRBV12-4 and TRBJ2-5; TRBD2 matches 7 bases. V lost 1 base and J lost 2; bases outside the gene matches: 13. The CDR3 runs to 18 residues. The CDR3 nucleotides are TGTGCCAGCAGTTTAGGGACTAGAGGGAGGGTCTATCAAGAGACCCAGTACTTC. This translates into CASSLGTRGRVYQETQYF.

Regarding this clonotype: The junction differs from germline at one of its ends, possibly a read error. The rearrangement uses TRBV29-1 and TRBJ2-1; no clear D. The CDR3 runs 12 residues. The germline V gene has CDR1 SQVTM and CDR2 ANQGSEA. CDR3 residues: CSAEDGSDEQFF. The CDR3 DNA sequence: TGCAGCGCTGAAGACGGGTCCGATGAGCAGTTCTTC.

This clonotype was counted many times. V is TRBV2 and J is TRBJ2-5, with TRBD1 identical over 11 bases. CDR1 SNHLY and CDR2 FYNNEI come from the germline V gene. This CDR3 region has 15 residues. V was clipped by 6 bases and J by 5 bases; unmatched bases: 8. CDR3 sequence: CASSGEDRGLETQYF. In DNA form, the CDR3 reads TGTGCCAGCAGCGGCGAGGACAGGGGGCTGGAGACCCAGTACTTC.

This clonotype is medium-sized within its sample. This chain links TRBV20-1 with TRBJ2-2; TRBD2 aligns across 8 bases. CDR1 and CDR2 (germline): DFQATT, SNEGSKA (reference sequence). The CDR3 is 16 amino acids. V was pared by 0 bases and J by 5 bases, with 8 bases of the junction left unmatched. The CDR3: CSAREGSLAGTGELFF. DNA of the CDR3: TGCAGTGCTAGAGAGGGGAGTTTAGCGGGGACCGGGGAGCTGTTTTTT.

A note on this clonotype: At one of its ends the junction is not consistent with the germline gene, which may arise from a read error. The rearrangement links TRBV20-1 to TRBJ2-7; a weak D match, TRBD2 (6 bases). This CDR3 is 15 amino acids long. The V gene's germline CDR1 is DFQATT and CDR2 SNEGSKA (reference sequence). The CDR3 DNA reads as TGCAGTGCTGGTGCCCCGGGAGTCGGGGTTTTGGAGCCGTCCTTC. This translates into CSAGAPGVGVLEPSF.

The count of this clonotype is one. This chain connects TRBV18 to TRBJ1-2; possible D gene TRBD1, 5 bases. The CDR3 extends over 14 amino acids. Trimming stripped 4 bases from V and 4 bases from J, with 13 bases between. The germline CDR1 and CDR2 sequences are KGHSH and LQKENI. The DNA of the CDR3 is TGTGCCAGCTCACAACCGAACGGGGCCTATGGCTACACCTTC. Encoded protein: CASSQPNGAYGYTF.

This clonotype is termed medium-sized (0.01 to 0.1%). The chain links TRBV4-2 to TRBJ2-3; 9 nucleotides align to TRBD2. This CDR3 is built from 16 residues. CDR1 and CDR2 (germline): LGHNA, YNFKEQ. V gave up 4 bases and J gave up 2 bases; unmatched junction bases: 7. The CDR3 region is CASSPTLAGFTDTQYF. For the CDR3, the DNA is TGTGCCAGCAGCCCTACTCTAGCGGGATTCACAGATACGCAGTATTTT.

By sample share, this clonotype is medium-sized. The J gene is TRBJ1-1, the V gene TRBV2; 8 bases align to TRBD1. The CDR3 is 15 residues long. Germline V CDR1 and CDR2: SNHLY, FYNNEI. V shed 4 bases, J shed 2 bases, and the junction held 6 bases outside the gene matches. DNA of the CDR3: TGTGCCAGCAGTGGTAGACAGGGGATAAACACTGAAGCTTTCTTT. This translates into CASSGRQGINTEAFF.

By its share, this clonotype is medium-sized. The chain couples TRBV20-1 to TRBJ2-7; TRBD1 matches at 9 bases. The J segment lost 4 bases and the V segment lost 5 bases, leaving 6 bases of the junction unmatched. Germline-derived CDR1 and CDR2 are DFQATT and SNEGSKA (reference sequence). There are 13 residues in the CDR3. The CDR3 loop reads CSAGRQGEYEQYF. The CDR3 DNA reads TGCAGTGCTGGCAGACAGGGGGAATACGAGCAGTACTTC.

This clonotype was found many times. J is TRBJ2-7 and V is TRBV12-3 or TRBV12-4; D is undetermined. V shed 5 bases and J shed 3 bases, with 5 bases lying between them. The CDR3 has 11 residues. The chain's CDR3 is CASSPGYEQYF. The DNA of the CDR3 is TGTGCCAGCAGTCCCGGCTACGAGCAGTACTTC.

This clonotype was recorded many times. The J gene is TRBJ2-7, the V gene TRBV11-2; 12 bases align to TRBD2. The V gene's germline CDR1 is SGHAT and CDR2 FQNNGV. The CDR3 is 15 amino acids. Losses at the gene ends were 5 bases for V and 2 bases for J; bases not matched to a gene: 4. Here the CDR3 DNA reads TGTGCCAGCAGCCGTGCTAGCGGGAGGGCCTACGAGCAGTACTTC. Its translation is CASSRASGRAYEQYF.

This clonotype rates as medium-sized. This chain uses TRBV18 with TRBJ1-1; tentative D call: TRBD1 (5 bases). The CDR3 is 15 amino acids. Germline CDR1 reads KGHSH; CDR2 reads LQKENI. V was clipped by 1 base and J by 3 bases, with 12 bases between them. CDR3: CASSPQAGMDTEAFF. The CDR3 DNA reads TGTGCCAGCTCACCACAGGCAGGGATGGACACTGAAGCTTTCTTT.

As to this clonotype: Since a much larger clone is just one base distant, this may be a read error. The chain recombines TRBV5-5 with TRBJ2-4, with D possibly matching TRBD2 (5 bases). Trimming shortened V by 6 bases and J by 6 bases, and 19 bases separated the two germline ends. Germline assignment: CDR1 SGHKS and CDR2 YYEKEE (reference sequence). CDR3 length: 15 residues. The CDR3 region is CASIPSDSGLNIQYF. CDR3 bases: TGTGCCAGCATCCCCTCGGACTCGGGTTTAAACATTCAGTACTTC.

The rearrangement joins TRBV14 to TRBJ1-1; possible D gene TRBD1, 6 bases. The CDR3 covers 16 residues. Germline-derived CDR1 and CDR2 are SGHDN and FVKESK. Trimming left V 6 bases short and J 1 base short, with 18 bases between. The DNA for the CDR3 is TGTGCCAGCAGACAGGGTTTCCATGAGGGGAACACTGAAGCTTTCTTT. Translation: CASRQGFHEGNTEAFF.

The rearrangement links TRBV6-1 to TRBJ2-1, with TRBD2 identical over 10 bases. J gave up 4 bases and V 11 bases, and 11 bases lay outside the gene matches. The CDR3 length is 15 residues. Germline-derived CDR1 and CDR2 are MNHNS and SASEGT. The CDR3 loop is CASWTSGVVYNEQFF. CDR3 nucleotide sequence: TGTGCCTCCTGGACTAGCGGTGTAGTTTACAATGAGCAGTTCTTC.

This clonotype is judged medium-sized. The chain combines TRBV12-3 or TRBV12-4 with TRBJ2-3, with 8 bases identical to TRBD1. The CDR3 length is 14 residues. With 7 bases clipped from V and 1 base from J, the junction kept 4 bases outside the gene matches. The CDR3 is CASTIQGGTDTQYF. The DNA for the CDR3 is TGTGCCAGCACCATACAGGGGGGCACAGATACGCAGTATTTT.

Concerning this clonotype: The junction and the germline gene differ at one end; a read error may be behind it. V is TRBV7-9 and J is TRBJ1-5, with a possible D match to TRBD1 (6 bases). The CDR3 totals 16 residues. Germline CDR1 reads SEHNR; CDR2 reads FQNEAQ (reference sequence). Written as DNA, the CDR3 is TGTACCAGCAGCTTAAAACAGGGTGAGAGCAATCAGCCCCAGCATTTT. Its protein product is CTSSLKQGESNQPQHF.

This clonotype has at least ten counts. The CDR3 loop reads CASSFGARSYEQYF. The CDR3 bases are TGCGCCAGCAGCTTTGGAGCGAGGTCCTACGAGCAGTACTTC. This chain joins TRBV5-1 and TRBJ2-7; D uncertain. CDR3 length equals 14 residues. Germline CDR1 SGHRS, CDR2 YFSETQ. Between the trimmed V and J ends, which lost 2 bases and 1 base, there was a span of 10 bases. Full variable domain (rest looked up from reference TRBV5-1 and TRBJ2-7): KAGVTQTPRYLIKTRGQQVTLSCSPISGHRSVSWYQQTPGQGLQFLFEYFSETQRNKGNFPGRFSGRQFSNSRSEMNVSTLELGDSALYLCASSFGARSYEQYFGPGTRLTVT.

Comment on this clonotype: A junction end diverges from the germline sequence, so it may reflect a read error. The chain links TRBV20-1 to TRBJ1-5; 7 nucleotides align to TRBD1. The germline CDR1 and CDR2 sequences are DFQATT and SNEGSKA (reference sequence). The CDR3 spans 15 residues. The CDR3 sequence: CSASDRVKSIRPKHF. As DNA, the CDR3 is TGCAGCGCGAGCGACAGGGTGAAATCAATCAGGCCCAAGCATTTT.

This clonotype was seen many times. This chain uses TRBV3-1 with TRBJ2-1; 9 bases map to TRBD1. The CDR3 is 15 residues long. V was clipped by 4 bases and J by 2 bases; unmatched bases: 3. Germline values: CDR1 LGHDT, CDR2 YNNKEL (reference sequence). CDR3 nucleotides: TGTGCCAGCAGCCTTGGACAGGGGACCTACAATGAGCAGTTCTTC. Translating gives CASSLGQGTYNEQFF.

V gene TRBV4-1 combines with J gene TRBJ2-7; 9 positions agree with TRBD1. Trimming removed 1 base from V and 12 bases from J; junction bases left unmatched: 7. The length of the CDR3 is 13 residues. Germline CDR1 reads MGHRA; CDR2 reads YSYEKL. For the CDR3, the DNA is TGCGCCAGCAGCCAAGTGAGACGGGACAGGGTGTACTTC. Translated: CASSQVRRDRVYF.

Details on this clonotype: At one boundary the junction diverges from the germline segment, which might be a read error. This rearrangement joins TRBV6-5 to TRBJ2-1; D not certain. Looked up from germline, CDR1 is MNHEY and CDR2 is SVGAGI. The CDR3 runs 12 residues. The CDR3 sequence is CASSLRYNEKFF. The DNA of the CDR3 is TGTGCCAGCAGTTTAAGGTACAATGAGAAGTTCTTC.

This sequence joins TRBV19 and TRBJ2-7; D is ambiguous. Trimming stripped 4 bases from V and 3 bases from J, with 19 bases between. The V gene's germline CDR1 is LNHDA and CDR2 SQIVND (reference sequence). CDR3 size: 16 residues. The CDR3 protein is CASSSQRHLASYEQYF. CDR3 coding DNA: TGTGCCAGTAGTAGCCAACGACATCTGGCAAGCTACGAGCAGTACTTC.

This chain uses TRBV7-9 with TRBJ2-6, with 7 bases fitting TRBD1. Germline-derived CDR1 and CDR2 are SEHNR and FQNEAQ (reference sequence). This CDR3 contains 15 residues. The J segment lost 1 base and the V segment lost 7 bases, leaving 4 bases of the junction unmatched. DNA of the CDR3: TGTGCCAGCAACACGACAGGGTCTGGGGCCAACGTCCTGACTTTC. It specifies CASNTTGSGANVLTF.

The J gene is TRBJ2-2, the V gene TRBV3-1; D ambiguous. Deletions cut 4 bases from V and 7 bases from J, with 10 bases between. The CDR3 has 13 residues. In germline, CDR1 is LGHDT, CDR2 YNNKEL (reference sequence). CDR3 region: CASSLLNNGELFF. The CDR3 bases are TGTGCCAGCAGCCTATTGAATAACGGGGAGCTGTTTTTT. The variable domain in full, with the rest retrieved from reference TRBV3-1 and TRBJ2-2, is DTAVSQTPKYLVTQMGNDKSIKCEQNLGHDTMYWYKQDSKKFLKIMFSYNNKELIINETVPNRFSPKSPDKAHLNLHINSLELGDSAVYFCASSLLNNGELFFGEGSRLTVL.

V and J are TRBV15 and TRBJ2-1; 10 bases are a match to TRBD2. Germline assignment: CDR1 LNHNV and CDR2 YYDKDF (reference sequence). The CDR3 is 21 residues long. The trim removed 2 bases at V and 0 bases at J, leaving 16 bases unmatched. In DNA, the CDR3 is TGTGCCACCAGCAGATATTCATCTAGCGGGAGAGGGTCTAGCTCCTACAATGAGCAGTTCTTC. Its translation is CATSRYSSSGRGSSSYNEQFF.

This clonotype counts as medium-sized. This chain joins TRBV24-1 and TRBJ2-1; the match to TRBD1 covers 10 bases. The ends lost 7 bases at V and 0 bases at J; junction bases unmatched: 8. This CDR3 comprises 17 residues. The germline CDR1 and CDR2 sequences are KGHDR and SFDVKD. Written as DNA, the CDR3 is TGTGCCACCAGAGACGAGGACAGGGGGAGCTCCTACAATGAGCAGTTCTTC. As protein: CATRDEDRGSSYNEQFF.

The CDR3 DNA reads TGTGCCAGCAGTCCCCTACAGGGGAGGGCTGAAGCTTTCTTT. Translation gives CASSPLQGRAEAFF. This chain uses TRBV27 with TRBJ1-1; 7 positions match TRBD1. Germline lookup yields CDR1 MNHEY and CDR2 SMNVEV (reference sequence). The V gene end was trimmed by 5 bases and the J gene end by 6 bases; junction bases not matched to a gene: 9. This CDR3 has 14 residues.

V gene TRBV28 combines with J gene TRBJ1-4; D call uncertain. This CDR3 has 17 residues. V was clipped by 6 bases and J by 7 bases, with 24 bases between them. Germline CDR1 MDHEN, CDR2 SYDVKM. The CDR3: CASSKGKDSGLGEKLFF. CDR3 nucleotide sequence: TGTGCCAGCAGCAAAGGGAAAGATTCCGGTTTAGGTGAAAAACTGTTTTTT.

To note about this clonotype: The junction does not match germline at one end; this may be a read error. V gene TRBV6-2 or TRBV6-3 combines with J gene TRBJ1-5, with a tentative D call TRBD1 (5 bases). The CDR3 covers 15 residues. Germline lookup yields CDR1 MNHEY and CDR2 SVGEGT. The CDR3 sequence is CASSPQGFNNQPQNF. CDR3 DNA sequence: TGTGCCAGCTCGCCTCAGGGATTTAACAATCAGCCCCAGAATTTT.